This T cell receptor (beta chain) was profiled in a study of T cell responses to AZD1222 COVID-19 vaccine. Notes on the study in general: Of spike-specific TCRs, nearly half reportedly target regions left unmutated in variants. The donor cohort was predominantly white British with a female majority, and clonal diversity may have been underestimated. The study sampled repertoires only after the peak T cell response.

To note about this clone: Its specificity is not known.

Clones were sequenced by immunoSEQ multiplex PCR, and TCRdb holds only the in-frame ones, with some missing. The sample shows 140,000 to 150,000 clones, roughly four fifths of them seen only once. This sequence originates from an adult in good health. Sample: peripheral blood, taken on day 0 of MenACWY control vaccination.

CDR3 loop: CASSLRGANTEAFF. DNA of the CDR3: TGTGCCAGCAGCTTACGAGGGGCGAACACTGAAGCTTTCTTT. The rearrangement links TRBV7-9 to TRBJ1-1, with a tentative D call TRBD1 (5 bases). V shed 2 bases and J shed 1 base, with 8 bases lying between them. Germline V gene sequence: CDR1 SEHNR, CDR2 FQNEAQ (reference sequence). This CDR3 spans 14 amino acids.